This passage covers 22 T cell receptor beta chains from one sample sequenced in a study of identical twins. TCRdb ran MiXCR on the 5' RACE reads and lists one entry per CDR3 protein. The sample holds 400,000 or so distinct CDR3 sequences, approximately 10% seen once. The sequenced material came from naive T cells sorted from blood. The receptors were sampled from a woman between 50 and 59 years old in good health.

Only a few counts were recorded for this clonotype. The chain has TRBV30 and TRBJ2-2; possible D gene TRBD2, 6 bases. Trimming pared 0 bases from V and 7 bases from J, leaving 12 bases between. The CDR3 totals 14 residues. CDR1 and CDR2 (germline): GTSNPN, SVGIG (reference sequence). The CDR3 region has the DNA TGTGCCTGGAGTGTACATCGGGGGATCGGGGAGCTGTTTTTT. Protein product: CAWSVHRGIGELFF.

There are many counts of this clonotype. The chain carries TRBV24-1 and TRBJ2-1; the D is unclear. V lost 3 bases and J lost 4, with 15 bases in between. There are 16 residues in the CDR3. Germline CDR1 reads KGHDR; CDR2 reads SFDVKD. CDR3 loop: CATSDTPGSVYNEQFF. The DNA for the CDR3 is TGTGCCACCAGTGATACCCCGGGTTCAGTTTACAATGAGCAGTTCTTC.

V and J are TRBV3-1 and TRBJ2-1, with D uncertain. Germline V lookup: CDR1 LGHDT, CDR2 YNNKEL (reference sequence). With 3 bases removed from V and 3 bases from J, the gap between germline ends came to 9 bases. The CDR3 contains 14 residues. The CDR3, as DNA: TGTGCCAGCAGCCATAAGCTTAACTACAATGAGCAGTTCTTC. Protein product: CASSHKLNYNEQFF.

This rearrangement joins TRBV19 to TRBJ1-1; D is undetermined. Deletions cut 7 bases from V and 5 bases from J, with 14 bases between. The CDR3 spans 13 residues. Looked up from germline, CDR1 is LNHDA and CDR2 is SQIVND (reference sequence). This CDR3 is CASNSAPDTEAFF. Written as DNA, the CDR3 is TGTGCCAGTAATTCAGCCCCTGATACTGAAGCTTTCTTT.

This clonotype turned up a few times. CDR3 residues: CASSTGAIMNTEAFF. In DNA, the CDR3 is TGTGCCAGTAGTACAGGGGCAATTATGAACACTGAAGCTTTCTTT. The chain recombines TRBV19 with TRBJ1-1, with a possible D match to TRBD1 (6 bases). Germline CDR1 LNHDA, CDR2 SQIVND (reference sequence). V lost 4 bases and J lost 0, with 12 bases in between. This CDR3 comprises 15 residues.

The rearrangement links TRBV2 to TRBJ2-5, with D tentatively TRBD2 (5 bases). V lost 3 bases and J 3 bases, leaving 8 bases between the germline ends. Germline V gene data show CDR1 as SNHLY and CDR2 as FYNNEI. The CDR3 totals 13 residues. In DNA, the CDR3 is TGTGCCAGCAGTGAGGAGGCCAAAGAGACCCAGTACTTC. It is translated as CASSEEAKETQYF.

The chain is built from TRBV20-1 and TRBJ2-7; tentatively, D is TRBD2 (5 bases). The V end lost 3 bases, the J end lost 0 bases, and 12 bases lay between the germline ends. Germline CDR1 DFQATT, CDR2 SNEGSKA (reference sequence). The CDR3 is 14 amino acids. The CDR3: CSARTSGSSYEQYF. The DNA for the CDR3 is TGCAGTGCTAGGACAAGCGGAAGCTCCTACGAGCAGTACTTC.

In this sample, this clonotype turned up many times. The V and J genes are TRBV5-1 and TRBJ2-2; D is uncertain. Looked up from germline, CDR1 is SGHRS and CDR2 is YFSETQ. V was clipped by 2 bases and J by 6 bases, with 14 bases between them. CDR3 length: 15 residues. CDR3 DNA: TGCGCCAGCAGCTTTGCCGCAAAGGCTGCCGGGGAGCTGTTTTTT. Translated: CASSFAAKAAGELFF.

The chain uses TRBV19 and TRBJ2-1; 9 nucleotides match TRBD2. V was clipped by 6 bases and J by 9 bases; unmatched bases: 12. CDR1 is LNHDA and CDR2 is SQIVND in the germline V gene (reference sequence). The CDR3 loop spans 15 amino acids. DNA of the CDR3: TGTGCCAGTAGCCTGGCCCTAGCGGGATCTACTGAGCAGTTCTTC. Amino acids: CASSLALAGSTEQFF. Full variable domain (remainder filled in from reference TRBV19 and TRBJ2-1): DGGITQSPKYLFRKEGQNVTLSCEQNLNHDAMYWYRQDPGQGLRLIYYSQIVNDFQKGDIAEGYSVSREKKESFPLTVTSAQKNPTAFYLCASSLALAGSTEQFFGPGTRLTVL.

This chain connects TRBV20-1 to TRBJ1-5; 8 bases fit TRBD1. The CDR3 is made up of 15 amino acids. CDR1 and CDR2 (germline): DFQATT, SNEGSKA (reference sequence). V shed 6 bases and J 1 base; nucleotides not matched to a gene: 8. Here the CDR3 reads CSATGQGWSNQPQHF. Here the CDR3 DNA reads TGCAGTGCAACCGGACAGGGTTGGAGCAATCAGCCCCAGCATTTT.

This clonotype was counted many times. The chain couples TRBV4-1 to TRBJ2-2; D remains ambiguous. Germline CDR1 is MGHRA and CDR2 is YSYEKL. This CDR3 is 13 amino acids long. The V gene lost 2 bases and the J gene lost 8 bases, with 9 bases spanning the gap. CDR3 in amino acids: CASSQIRAGELFF. CDR3 in DNA: TGCGCCAGCAGCCAAATTAGGGCTGGGGAGCTGTTTTTT.

This clonotype has only a few counts. This rearrangement joins TRBV7-9 to TRBJ2-1; D is unclear. V was trimmed by 3 bases and J by 6 bases, leaving 9 bases between them. Per the germline V gene, CDR1 is SEHNR and CDR2 is FQNEAQ (reference sequence). This CDR3 comprises 13 residues. The CDR3 reads CASSFGRINEQFF. DNA for the CDR3: TGTGCCAGCAGCTTCGGACGGATCAATGAGCAGTTCTTC.

V and J are TRBV3-1 and TRBJ2-1; 13 bases match TRBD2. The J segment lost 1 base and the V segment lost 9 bases, leaving 12 bases of the junction unmatched. CDR1 is LGHDT, CDR2 YNNKEL, per germline (reference sequence). The CDR3 sequence is 18 residues long. DNA of the CDR3: TGTGCCAGTAGGGGGACAGGGACTAGCGGGAAATCCTACAATGAGCAGTTCTTC. Its protein product is CASRGTGTSGKSYNEQFF.

This clonotype was seen more than once but under ten times. V gene TRBV6-1 combines with J gene TRBJ1-2, with 7 bases matching TRBD1. The V segment lost 4 bases and the J segment 3 bases; nucleotides outside the gene matches: 2. This CDR3 spans 13 amino acids. Germline V gives CDR1 MNHNS, CDR2 SASEGT. The CDR3 DNA reads as TGTGCCAGCAGTGGCACAGGGGACTATGGCTACACCTTC. Residues: CASSGTGDYGYTF.

This clonotype turned up a few times. This rearrangement joins TRBV12-3 or TRBV12-4 to TRBJ2-6; 7 nucleotides line up with TRBD1. This CDR3 has 15 residues. Trimming at V came to 5 bases and at J to 2 bases, leaving 3 bases not matched to a gene. CDR3 bases: TGTGCCAGCAGTCCAGGGGGTACTGGGGCCAACGTCCTGACTTTC. The encoded protein is CASSPGGTGANVLTF.

At least ten counts were recorded for this clonotype. The chain combines TRBV29-1 with TRBJ2-5; no clear D. The V and J ends lost 6 bases and 1 base respectively, with 21 bases between them. Germline assignment: CDR1 SQVTM and CDR2 ANQGSEA. CDR3 length equals 16 residues. CDR3 amino acids: CSVTHKVPRTQETQYF. CDR3 bases: TGCAGCGTAACACATAAGGTGCCGAGAACCCAAGAGACCCAGTACTTC.

The genes are TRBV4-1 and TRBJ2-2; 7 bases map to TRBD1. The J segment lost 6 bases and the V segment lost 4 bases, leaving 5 bases of the junction unmatched. This CDR3 contains 14 residues. The V gene's germline CDR1 is MGHRA and CDR2 YSYEKL. As DNA, the CDR3 is TGCGCCAGCAGCCGGACCCAGGGGGCCGGGGAGCTGTTTTTT. Its protein is CASSRTQGAGELFF.

This clonotype was recorded at least ten times. The rearrangement uses TRBV12-3 or TRBV12-4 and TRBJ2-6, with 9 bases that match TRBD1. This CDR3 comprises 15 residues. V gave up 6 bases and J gave up 3 bases; unmatched junction bases: 3. The chain's CDR3 is CASRGTGRGANVLTF. In nucleotides, the CDR3 is TGTGCCAGCAGGGGGACAGGGCGTGGGGCCAACGTCCTGACTTTC.

There are many counts of this clonotype. Sequence at one end of the junction differs from germline and may be a read error. V usage is TRBV3-1 and J usage is TRBJ2-4, with D unresolved. CDR1 is LGHDT, CDR2 YNNKEL, per germline (reference sequence). This CDR3 has 12 amino acids. The CDR3 DNA sequence: TGTGCCAGCAGCCAAGGCGACTTGTGGGTGAACTTC. Protein: CASSQGDLWVNF.

This clonotype has more than one count but fewer than ten. The J gene is TRBJ1-1, the V gene TRBV20-1; tentatively, D is TRBD1 (5 bases). V gave up 0 bases and J gave up 5 bases, with 7 bases separating them. The CDR3 spans 12 residues. Germline V gene lookup returns CDR1 DFQATT and CDR2 SNEGSKA (reference sequence). The CDR3 here is CSAREGGTEAFF. CDR3 coding DNA: TGCAGTGCTAGAGAGGGGGGGACTGAAGCTTTCTTT.

About this clonotype: Being one base from a much bigger clone, this may be a read error. The J gene is TRBJ2-1, the V gene TRBV29-1, with D perhaps matching TRBD2 (5 bases). Germline V gene lookup returns CDR1 SQVTM and CDR2 ANQGSEA. The CDR3 is 14 amino acids. Trimming removed 7 bases at V and 8 bases at J, with 21 bases between. Written as DNA, the CDR3 is TGCAGCGATTACGAGGGAAGCGTATACGATGAGCAGTTCTTC. Amino acid sequence: CSDYEGSVYDEQFF.

This sequence joins TRBV2 and TRBJ2-1; D call uncertain. V was trimmed by 1 base and J by 10 bases, leaving 14 bases between them. Per the germline V gene, CDR1 is SNHLY and CDR2 is FYNNEI. The CDR3 is 14 residues long. DNA for the CDR3: TGTGCCAGCAGTGAAGAGATGACATCGATGGAGCAGTTCTTC. Translation: CASSEEMTSMEQFF.